The clone carrying this TCR beta chain has a single count. CDR3 length equals 18 residues. The trim removed 0 bases at V and 4 bases at J, leaving 8 bases unmatched. From germline, CDR1 is SGHRS and CDR2 YFSETQ. This sample was taken from a study of blood T cell repertoires in COVID-19. Across the whole study: The United States, Italy and Spain provided the acute and convalescent COVID-19 samples. Nucleic acid was either cDNA or gDNA, and it came from T cells, B-cell-depleted T cells, or PBMCs.

In the authors' workflow: Estimated nucleated cell counts came from reference gene primer amplification. Using immunoSEQ multiplex PCR, the repertoire was profiled, and TCRdb retains in-frame clones only, with some absent. D and trimming were read from the DNA, whereas the V and J calls and clone size are those reported in that table. This table has over 250,000 clones, roughly 85% appearing once. Sequencing was performed on peripheral blood. The sequence derives from a human donor in a cohort sampled during active COVID-19. This chain links TRBV5-1 with TRBJ2-6; 9 bases map to TRBD1. The CDR3 loop reads CASSLVPGQGSGANVLTF. The CDR3 DNA follows: TGCGCCAGCAGCTTGGTCCCGGGACAGGGATCCGGGGCCAACGTCCTGACTTTC.